This T cell receptor beta chain comes out of a study of Ad26.COV2.S vaccination and SARS-CoV-2 variants. Treatment described: 15 to 20 received Ad26.COV2.S at low or high dose, single or two shots; 5 received placebo; per-sample allocation not given. The investigators took samples on day 63 after the first vaccine or placebo injection. This clone was found once. Its target is unknown. Some clones are missing from TCRdb's copy, which holds only in-frame ones; the method was immunoSEQ multiplex PCR. Seen here are roughly 700,000 clones, roughly 90% observed once, and the top ten hold approximately 1.5%. Germline assignment: CDR1 SGHRS and CDR2 YFSETQ. The V gene lost 1 base and the J gene lost 0 bases, with 10 bases spanning the gap. The length of the CDR3 is 15 residues. Whole-study findings and limits: Spike-specific TCR breadth was greater after Ad26.COV2.S than placebo.

The chain couples TRBV5-1 to TRBJ1-1, with D possibly matching TRBD1 (6 bases). The sequence derives from a person aged 18-60 years who received the Ad26.COV2.S COVID-19 vaccine or a placebo. The sequencing used peripheral blood, collected in a trial of Ad26.COV2.S vaccine versus placebo. For the CDR3, the DNA is TGCGCCAGCAGCTTGTTGGGGGCGATGAACACTGAAGCTTTCTTT. Its translation: CASSLLGAMNTEAFF.